This TCR beta chain was captured by sequencing in a study of T cell changes during pregnancy in multiple sclerosis. There are 13 residues in the CDR3. V was cut by 0 bases and J by 8 bases, with 8 bases left in between. From germline, CDR1 is SGHNT and CDR2 YENEEA. Generated by immunoSEQ multiplex PCR, the TCRdb table keeps only in-frame clones and is missing some. The table has approximately 100,000 clones, approximately 92% seen once. The material sequenced was peripheral blood, taken in the second trimester of pregnancy. The TCR comes from a female donor with multiple sclerosis, enrolled in a pregnancy study. The V gene is TRBV11-3, the J gene TRBJ2-1; tentatively, D is TRBD2 (5 bases). In nucleotides, the CDR3 is TGTGCCAGCAGCTTAGATTGGGAGCATGAGCAGTTCTTC. Translation: CASSLDWEHEQFF. Together with reference TRBV11-3 and TRBJ2-1, the CDR3 gives the full variable domain: EAGVVQSPRYKIIEKKQPVAFWCNPISGHNTLYWYLQNLGQGPELLIRYENEEAVDDSQLPKDRFSAERLKGVDSTLKIQPAELGDSAVYLCASSLDWEHEQFFGPGTRLTVL.